This T cell receptor (beta chain) was retrieved from a study of T cell responses to AZD1222 COVID-19 vaccine. TCRdb's table, derived via immunoSEQ multiplex PCR, lists solely in-frame clones and lacks some. The data contain around 62,000 clones, approximately 90% of them seen just once; the ten biggest clones take up 4% to 5%. CDR3 length: 14 amino acids. V shed 4 bases, J shed 2 bases, and the junction held 4 bases outside the gene matches. Germline V CDR1 and CDR2: WSHSY, SAAADI. Study-level findings and limits: The study sampled repertoires only after the peak T cell response.

For this clone: The antigen remains undetermined.

Sample: peripheral blood, taken on day 0 of AZD1222 vaccination. This sequence originates from an adult in good health. V is TRBV10-2 and J is TRBJ2-7; 8 bases line up with TRBD1. CDR3: CASSGQGRTYEQYF. The CDR3 DNA sequence: TGCGCCAGCAGTGGACAGGGGCGGACCTACGAGCAGTACTTC.